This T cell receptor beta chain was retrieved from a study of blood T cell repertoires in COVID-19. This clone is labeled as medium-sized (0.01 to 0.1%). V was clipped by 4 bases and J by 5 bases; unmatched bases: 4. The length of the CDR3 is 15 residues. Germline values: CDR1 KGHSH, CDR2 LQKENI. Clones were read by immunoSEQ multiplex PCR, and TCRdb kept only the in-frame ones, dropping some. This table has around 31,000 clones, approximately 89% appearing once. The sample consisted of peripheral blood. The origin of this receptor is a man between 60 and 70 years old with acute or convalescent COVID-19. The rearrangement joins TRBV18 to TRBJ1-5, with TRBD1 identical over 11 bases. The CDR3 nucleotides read TGTGCCAGCTCACGCGGGACAGGGGGGGATCAGCCCCAGCATTTT. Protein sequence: CASSRGTGGDQPQHF.